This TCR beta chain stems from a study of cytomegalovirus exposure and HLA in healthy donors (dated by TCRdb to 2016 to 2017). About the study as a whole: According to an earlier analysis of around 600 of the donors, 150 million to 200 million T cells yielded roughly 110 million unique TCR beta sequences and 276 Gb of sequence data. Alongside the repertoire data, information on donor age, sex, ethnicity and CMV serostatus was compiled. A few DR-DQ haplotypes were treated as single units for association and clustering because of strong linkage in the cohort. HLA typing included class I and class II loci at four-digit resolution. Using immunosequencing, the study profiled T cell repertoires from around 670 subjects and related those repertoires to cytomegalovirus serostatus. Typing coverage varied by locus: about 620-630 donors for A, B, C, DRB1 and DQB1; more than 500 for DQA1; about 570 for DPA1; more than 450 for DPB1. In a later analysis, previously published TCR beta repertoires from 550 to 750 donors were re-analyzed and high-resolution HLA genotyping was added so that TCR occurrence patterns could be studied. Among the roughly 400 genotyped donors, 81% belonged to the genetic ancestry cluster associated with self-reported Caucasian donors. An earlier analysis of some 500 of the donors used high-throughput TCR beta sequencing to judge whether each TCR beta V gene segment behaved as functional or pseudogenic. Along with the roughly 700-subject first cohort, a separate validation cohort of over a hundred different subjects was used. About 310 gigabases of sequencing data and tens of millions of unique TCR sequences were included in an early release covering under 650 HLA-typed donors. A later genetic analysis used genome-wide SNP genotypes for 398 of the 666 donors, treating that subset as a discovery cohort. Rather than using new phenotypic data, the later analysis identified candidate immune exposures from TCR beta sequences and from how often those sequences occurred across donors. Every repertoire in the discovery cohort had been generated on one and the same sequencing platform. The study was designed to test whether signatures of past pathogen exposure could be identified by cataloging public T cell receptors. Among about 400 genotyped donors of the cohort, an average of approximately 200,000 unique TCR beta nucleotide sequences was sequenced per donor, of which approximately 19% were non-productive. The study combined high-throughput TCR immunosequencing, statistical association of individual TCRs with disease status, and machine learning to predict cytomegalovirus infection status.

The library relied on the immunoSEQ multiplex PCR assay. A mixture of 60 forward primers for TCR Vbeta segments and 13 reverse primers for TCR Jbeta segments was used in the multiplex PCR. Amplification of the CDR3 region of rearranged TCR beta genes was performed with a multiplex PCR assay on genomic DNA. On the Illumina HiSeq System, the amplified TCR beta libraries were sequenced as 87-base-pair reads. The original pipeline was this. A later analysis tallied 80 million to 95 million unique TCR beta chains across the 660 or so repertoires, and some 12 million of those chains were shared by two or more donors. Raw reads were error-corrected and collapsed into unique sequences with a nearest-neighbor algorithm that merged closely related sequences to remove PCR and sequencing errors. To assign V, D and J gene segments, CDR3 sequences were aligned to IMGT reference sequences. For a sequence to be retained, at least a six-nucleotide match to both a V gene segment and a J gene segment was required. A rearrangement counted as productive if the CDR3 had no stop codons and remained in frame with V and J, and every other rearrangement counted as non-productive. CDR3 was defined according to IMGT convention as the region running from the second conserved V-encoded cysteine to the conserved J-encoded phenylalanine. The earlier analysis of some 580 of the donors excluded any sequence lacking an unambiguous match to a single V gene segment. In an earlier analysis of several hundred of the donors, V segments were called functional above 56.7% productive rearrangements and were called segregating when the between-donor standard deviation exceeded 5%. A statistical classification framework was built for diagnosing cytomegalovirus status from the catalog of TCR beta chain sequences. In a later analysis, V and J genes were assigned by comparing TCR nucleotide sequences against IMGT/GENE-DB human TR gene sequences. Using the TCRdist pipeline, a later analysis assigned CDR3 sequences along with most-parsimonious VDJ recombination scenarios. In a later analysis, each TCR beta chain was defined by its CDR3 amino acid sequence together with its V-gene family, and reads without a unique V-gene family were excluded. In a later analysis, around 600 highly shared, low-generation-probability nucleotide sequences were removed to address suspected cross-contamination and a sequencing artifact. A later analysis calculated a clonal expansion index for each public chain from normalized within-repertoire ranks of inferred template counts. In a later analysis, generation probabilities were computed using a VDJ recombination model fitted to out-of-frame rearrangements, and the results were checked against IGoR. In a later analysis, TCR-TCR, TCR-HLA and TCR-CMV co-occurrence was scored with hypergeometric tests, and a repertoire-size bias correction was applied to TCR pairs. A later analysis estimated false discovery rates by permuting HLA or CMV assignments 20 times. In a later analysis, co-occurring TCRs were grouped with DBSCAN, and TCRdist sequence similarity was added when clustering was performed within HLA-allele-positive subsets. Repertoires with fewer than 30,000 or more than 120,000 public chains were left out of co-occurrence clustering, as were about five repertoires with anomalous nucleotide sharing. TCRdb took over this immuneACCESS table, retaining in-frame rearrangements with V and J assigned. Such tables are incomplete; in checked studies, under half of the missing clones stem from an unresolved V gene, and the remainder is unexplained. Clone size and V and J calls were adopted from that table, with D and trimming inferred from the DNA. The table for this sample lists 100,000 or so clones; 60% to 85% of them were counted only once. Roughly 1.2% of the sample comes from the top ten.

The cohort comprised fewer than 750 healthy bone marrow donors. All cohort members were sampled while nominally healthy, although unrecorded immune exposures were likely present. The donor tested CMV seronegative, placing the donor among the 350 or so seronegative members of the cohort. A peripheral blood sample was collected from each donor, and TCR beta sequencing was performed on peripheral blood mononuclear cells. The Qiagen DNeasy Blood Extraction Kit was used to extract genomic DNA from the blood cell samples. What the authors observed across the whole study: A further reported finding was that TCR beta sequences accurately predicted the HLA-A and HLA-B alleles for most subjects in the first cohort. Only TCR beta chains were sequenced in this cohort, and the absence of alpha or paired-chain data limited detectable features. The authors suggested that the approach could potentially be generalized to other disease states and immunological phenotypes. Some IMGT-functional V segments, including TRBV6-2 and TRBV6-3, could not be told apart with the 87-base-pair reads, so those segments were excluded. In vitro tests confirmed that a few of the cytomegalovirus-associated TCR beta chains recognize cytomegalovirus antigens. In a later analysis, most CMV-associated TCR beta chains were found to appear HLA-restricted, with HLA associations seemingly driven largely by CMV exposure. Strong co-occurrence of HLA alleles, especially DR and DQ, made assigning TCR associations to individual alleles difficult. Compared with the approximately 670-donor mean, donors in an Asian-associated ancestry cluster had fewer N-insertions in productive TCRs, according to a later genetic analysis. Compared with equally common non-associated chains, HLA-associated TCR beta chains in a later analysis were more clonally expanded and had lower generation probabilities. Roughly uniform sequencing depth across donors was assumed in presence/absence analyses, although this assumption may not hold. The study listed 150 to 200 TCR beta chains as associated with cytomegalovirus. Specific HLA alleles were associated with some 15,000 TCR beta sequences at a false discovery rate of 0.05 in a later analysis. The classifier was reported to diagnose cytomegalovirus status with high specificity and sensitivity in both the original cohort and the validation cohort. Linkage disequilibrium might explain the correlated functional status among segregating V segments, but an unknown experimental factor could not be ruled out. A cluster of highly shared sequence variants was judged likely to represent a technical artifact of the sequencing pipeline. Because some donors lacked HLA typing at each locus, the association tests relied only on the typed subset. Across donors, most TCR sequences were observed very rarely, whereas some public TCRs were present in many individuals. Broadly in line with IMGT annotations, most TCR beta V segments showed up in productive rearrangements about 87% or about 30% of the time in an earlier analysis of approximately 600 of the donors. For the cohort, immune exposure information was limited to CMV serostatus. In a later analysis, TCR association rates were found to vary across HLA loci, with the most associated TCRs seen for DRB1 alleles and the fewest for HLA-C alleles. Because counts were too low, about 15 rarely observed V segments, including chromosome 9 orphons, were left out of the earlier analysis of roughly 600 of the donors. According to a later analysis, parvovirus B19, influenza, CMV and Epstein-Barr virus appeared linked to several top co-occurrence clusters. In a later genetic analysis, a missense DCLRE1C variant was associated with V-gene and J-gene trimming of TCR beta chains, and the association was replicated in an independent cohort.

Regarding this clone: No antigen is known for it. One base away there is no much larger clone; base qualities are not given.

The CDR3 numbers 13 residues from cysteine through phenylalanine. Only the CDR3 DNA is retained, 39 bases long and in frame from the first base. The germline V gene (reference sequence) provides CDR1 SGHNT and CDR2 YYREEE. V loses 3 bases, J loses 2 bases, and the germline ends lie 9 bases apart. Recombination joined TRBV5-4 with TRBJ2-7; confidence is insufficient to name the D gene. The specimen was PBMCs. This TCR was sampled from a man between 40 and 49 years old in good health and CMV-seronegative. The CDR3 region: CASSYIATYEQYF. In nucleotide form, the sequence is TGTGCCAGCAGCTATATAGCTACCTACGAGCAGTACTTC.